These 22 T cell receptor beta chains came from one sample sequenced in a study of beta chain features in type 1 diabetes. Reverse transcribing all isolated RNA meant expressed TCRB transcripts were sequenced. The method was immunoSEQ multiplex PCR; TCRdb's version includes in-frame clones alone and lacks a portion of them. The table includes about 180,000 clones, around 13% detected once. The sample taken for sequencing was central memory CD4+ T cells from blood. These receptors originate from a woman aged 18-35 years in good health.

J is TRBJ2-1 and V is TRBV28; 8 bases map to TRBD2. Trimming removed 5 bases from V and 4 bases from J; junction bases left unmatched: 7. There are 15 residues in the CDR3. The germline V gene encodes CDR1 MDHEN and CDR2 SYDVKM. CDR3 coding DNA: TGTGCCAGCAGTACCTCCGGGAGGGGGTACAATGAGCAGTTCTTC. This codes for CASSTSGRGYNEQFF. Combining the CDR3 with reference TRBV28 and TRBJ2-1 gives the whole variable domain DVKVTQSSRYLVKRTGEKVFLECVQDMDHENMFWYRQDPGLGLRLIYFSYDVKMKEKGDIPEGYSVSREKKERFSLILESASTNQTSMYLCASSTSGRGYNEQFFGPGTRLTVL.

The genes are TRBV12-5 and TRBJ2-1, with D uncertain. Germline V CDR1 and CDR2: LGHNT, FRNRAP. Trimming took off 0 bases at V and 8 bases at J, with 17 bases between the two ends. The CDR3 covers 16 residues. The CDR3, as DNA: TGTGCTAGTGGTTTGGTAATCGGTGGAGCGTGGGATGAGCAGTTCTTC. It encodes CASGLVIGGAWDEQFF.

This clone was counted a few times. The J gene is TRBJ2-5, the V gene TRBV9, with 10 bases identical to TRBD2. After removal of 3 bases from V and 5 bases from J, the junction contained 4 bases not matched to a gene. The CDR3 is made up of 14 amino acids. CDR1 and CDR2 (germline): SGDLS, YYNGEE. The CDR3, as DNA: TGTGCCAGCAGCGAAGCGGGAGGGGGCGAGACCCAGTACTTC. Translated: CASSEAGGGETQYF. The whole variable domain, filled in from reference TRBV9 and TRBJ2-5, reads DSGVTQTPKHLITATGQRVTLRCSPRSGDLSVYWYQQSLDQGLQFLIQYYNGEERAKGNILERFSAQQFPDLHSELNLSSLELGDSALYFCASSEAGGGETQYFGPGTRLLVL.

This clone was counted a few times. The chain combines TRBV30 with TRBJ2-2; a possible D gene is TRBD1 (8 bases). The CDR3 runs to 15 residues. Germline CDR1 reads GTSNPN; CDR2 reads SVGIG (reference sequence). Trimming took off 5 bases at V and 6 bases at J, with 19 bases between the two ends. In DNA form, the CDR3 reads TGTGCCTGGGTTACAGGGGGGGGGCCGCCCGGGGAGCTGTTTTTT. Amino acids: CAWVTGGGPPGELFF.

The rearrangement links TRBV18 to TRBJ1-5; D gene unclear. The V end lost 1 base, the J end lost 7 bases, and 11 bases lay between the germline ends. The CDR3 has 14 residues. Germline assignment: CDR1 KGHSH and CDR2 LQKENI. Here the CDR3 DNA reads TGTGCCAGCTCACCACTCTCAGGCGAGCAGCCCCAGCATTTT. This gives the protein CASSPLSGEQPQHF.

This clone occurred a few times. This sequence joins TRBV27 and TRBJ1-2; possible D gene TRBD1, 5 bases. The CDR3 length is 16 residues. V lost 5 bases, J lost 2 bases, and 18 bases lay in between. CDR1 is MNHEY and CDR2 is SMNVEV in the germline V gene (reference sequence). Written as DNA, the CDR3 is TGTGCCAGCAGTCCCCAGGGAAAACCTCTGAACTATGGCTACACCTTC. Its translation is CASSPQGKPLNYGYTF.

This clone has just a few counts. Since a much larger clone is just one base distant, this may be a read error. The rearrangement joins TRBV7-9 to TRBJ2-3; TRBD1 agrees at 11 bases. The CDR3 loop spans 14 amino acids. Per the germline V gene, CDR1 is SEHNR and CDR2 is FQNEAQ (reference sequence). Unmatched junction bases numbered 3, after V lost 5 bases and J lost 5 bases. The CDR3 DNA reads TGTGCCAGCAGCCCGGGACAGGGGGTAGATACGCAGTATTTT. This translates into CASSPGQGVDTQYF.

This rearrangement joins TRBV7-8 to TRBJ2-1, with D hard to call. Looked up from germline, CDR1 is SGHVS and CDR2 is FQNEAQ. This CDR3 contains 16 residues. V lost 5 bases, J lost 6 bases, and 20 bases lay in between. DNA of the CDR3: TGTGCCAGCAGCCCCCACGCTAGGAACATGGTCAATGAGCAGTTCTTC. Its translation: CASSPHARNMVNEQFF.

This clone was counted a few times. The chain recombines TRBV2 with TRBJ2-7; 7 positions match TRBD1. The CDR3 has 13 amino acids. Germline loops: CDR1 SNHLY, CDR2 FYNNEI. V dropped 8 bases and J dropped 5; count of bases not matched to a gene: 9. The DNA for the CDR3 is TGTGCCAGCGTTGAAGACAGGGTAAACGAGCAGTACTTC. Its translation: CASVEDRVNEQYF. The complete variable domain, with remaining parts taken from reference TRBV2 and TRBJ2-7, reads EPEVTQTPSHQVTQMGQEVILRCVPISNHLYFYWYRQILGQKVEFLVSFYNNEISEKSEIFDDQFSVERPDGSNFTLKIRSTKLEDSAMYFCASVEDRVNEQYFGPGTRLTVT.

This clone was picked up a small number of times. This chain connects TRBV28 to TRBJ2-1; D may be TRBD1 (5 bases). Trimming took off 3 bases at V and 6 bases at J, with 15 bases between the two ends. The germline V gene encodes CDR1 MDHEN and CDR2 SYDVKM. The CDR3 is made up of 15 amino acids. The CDR3 is CASSFYTDRANEQFF. In DNA, the CDR3 is TGTGCCAGCAGTTTCTACACTGACAGAGCCAATGAGCAGTTCTTC.

This clone has a handful of counts. CDR3 nucleotides: TGTGCCACCAATTATGACAGGGGGCCCTACAATGAGCAGTTCTTC. It encodes CATNYDRGPYNEQFF. This rearrangement joins TRBV2 to TRBJ2-1; 10 positions agree with TRBD1. V gave up 10 bases and J gave up 2 bases; unmatched junction bases: 8. Germline assignment: CDR1 SNHLY and CDR2 FYNNEI. This CDR3 region has 15 residues.

This clone was picked up a small number of times. The chain combines TRBV2 with TRBJ1-1; D is uncertain. V dropped 10 bases and J dropped 2 bases, with 14 bases sitting between them. The CDR3 totals 13 residues. Per germline, CDR1 SNHLY and CDR2 FYNNEI. CDR3 residues: CATRRGSNTEAFF. The CDR3 nucleotides read TGTGCCACCCGCCGAGGGTCAAACACTGAAGCTTTCTTT. The full variable domain, completed using reference TRBV2 and TRBJ1-1, is EPEVTQTPSHQVTQMGQEVILRCVPISNHLYFYWYRQILGQKVEFLVSFYNNEISEKSEIFDDQFSVERPDGSNFTLKIRSTKLEDSAMYFCATRRGSNTEAFFGQGTRLTVV.

This clone was counted a few times. The rearrangement joins TRBV7-9 to TRBJ2-1, with TRBD2 matching over 12 bases. The CDR3 loop spans 19 amino acids. After removal of 5 bases from V and 5 bases from J, the junction contained 16 bases not matched to a gene. Per the germline V gene, CDR1 is SEHNR and CDR2 is FQNEAQ (reference sequence). DNA of the CDR3: TGTGCCAGCAGCCGTAGACTAGCGGGAGCCGCCTGGGGTGACAATGAGCAGTTCTTC. The encoded protein is CASSRRLAGAAWGDNEQFF. Supplemented by reference TRBV7-9 and TRBJ2-1, the full variable domain reads DTGVSQNPRHKITKRGQNVTFRCDPISEHNRLYWYRQTLGQGPEFLTYFQNEAQLEKSRLLSDRFSAERPKGSFSTLEIQRTEQGDSAMYLCASSRRLAGAAWGDNEQFFGPGTRLTVL.

This clone was observed a handful of times. The J gene is TRBJ1-1, the V gene TRBV18; maybe TRBD1 (5 bases). Trimming shortened V by 3 bases and J by 1 base, and 12 bases separated the two germline ends. In germline, CDR1 is KGHSH, CDR2 LQKENI. This CDR3 has 15 amino acids. The DNA for the CDR3 is TGTGCCAGCTCACCGTTGGACACGGCGAACACTGAAGCTTTCTTT. This codes for CASSPLDTANTEAFF.

The gene calls are TRBV6-5 and TRBJ1-2, with 9 nucleotides matching TRBD1. This CDR3 is built from 13 residues. Germline V gene lookup returns CDR1 MNHEY and CDR2 SVGAGI. V trimming: 3 bases; J trimming: 8 bases; junction bases outside the gene matches: 4. DNA of the CDR3: TGTGCCAGCAGTTATCGGGACAGGGAAGGCTACACCTTC. This codes for CASSYRDREGYTF.

This clone was seen a handful of times. The same CDR3 can be traced to other DNA sequences in this sample. This sequence joins TRBV5-4 and TRBJ2-2; 15 nucleotides line up with TRBD2. The V segment lost 5 bases and the J segment 1 base; nucleotides outside the gene matches: 3. Germline CDR1 SGHNT, CDR2 YYREEE (reference sequence). The CDR3 totals 17 residues. CDR3 sequence: CASRPGLAGGNTGELFF. For the CDR3, the DNA is TGTGCCAGCAGACCGGGACTAGCGGGAGGGAACACCGGGGAGCTGTTTTTT.

This clone has just a few counts. The rearrangement uses TRBV29-1 and TRBJ1-4; 11 bases match TRBD1. After removal of 7 bases from V and 7 bases from J, the junction contained 11 bases not matched to a gene. Germline-derived CDR1 and CDR2 are SQVTM and ANQGSEA. CDR3 length equals 15 residues. The chain's CDR3 is CSAGTGGMVGEKLFF. The DNA of the CDR3 is TGCAGCGCCGGGACAGGGGGAATGGTTGGTGAAAAACTGTTTTTT.

The chain joins TRBV19 to TRBJ2-3; 8 bases are shared with TRBD2. Germline V gene sequence: CDR1 LNHDA, CDR2 SQIVND (reference sequence). CDR3 length: 15 amino acids. The V gene end was trimmed by 5 bases and the J gene end by 3 bases; junction bases not matched to a gene: 7. The CDR3 sequence is CASSSMTSETDTQYF. CDR3 nucleotide sequence: TGTGCCAGTAGTTCGATGACTAGCGAGACAGATACGCAGTATTTT.

This clone was seen more than once but under ten times. The chain carries TRBV18 and TRBJ1-1; D may be TRBD1 (6 bases). This CDR3 is 15 amino acids long. CDR1 is KGHSH and CDR2 is LQKENI in the germline V gene. The V end lost 2 bases, the J end lost 4 bases, and 14 bases lay between the germline ends. CDR3 protein: CASSPNVNRATEAFF. DNA for the CDR3: TGTGCCAGCTCACCAAATGTAAACAGGGCCACTGAAGCTTTCTTT.

The rearrangement links TRBV5-1 to TRBJ2-2, with D perhaps matching TRBD2 (6 bases). Germline lookup yields CDR1 SGHRS and CDR2 YFSETQ. This CDR3 is built from 13 residues. V lost 5 bases and J 4 bases, leaving 9 bases between the germline ends. CDR3 in amino acids: CASRSGSTGELFF. The CDR3 DNA sequence: TGCGCCAGCAGAAGCGGGTCCACCGGGGAGCTGTTTTTT.

This clone was observed a few times. The DNA for the CDR3 is TGCAGCGTTGGGGCGACAGATACGCAGTATTTT. This sequence encodes CSVGATDTQYF. The rearrangement uses TRBV29-1 and TRBJ2-3; no definite D call. The V and J ends lost 4 bases and 3 bases respectively, with 5 bases between them. CDR1 SQVTM and CDR2 ANQGSEA come from the germline V gene. The length of the CDR3 is 11 residues.

This clone was recorded a few times. V gene TRBV30 combines with J gene TRBJ1-2; 9 positions agree with TRBD1. After removal of 4 bases from V and 4 bases from J, the junction contained 7 bases not matched to a gene. The CDR3 runs to 14 residues. Germline V gives CDR1 GTSNPN, CDR2 SVGIG (reference sequence). The CDR3, as DNA: TGTGCCTGGACCACAGGGGGCGCCGGCTATGGCTACACCTTC. Amino acids: CAWTTGGAGYGYTF.